This TCR beta chain was retrieved from a study of cytotoxic CD8 clonotypes in ibrutinib-treated CLL. Across the study: Around 12 relapsed/refractory, roughly 15 treatment-naive; some 17 IGHV unmutated.

Study outcomes and limitations: Under treatment, the uncommon public clonotypes either contracted or remained stable.

TCRdb's copy holds only in-frame clones and misses some; the assay was immunoSEQ multiplex PCR. The repertoire holds 250,000 to 350,000 clones, with less than 85% as singletons. Remarks on this clone: Its target is not known.

Germline V CDR1 and CDR2: SGHTS, YDEGEE. V shed 1 base, J shed 9 bases, and the junction held 4 bases outside the gene matches. This CDR3 has 16 residues. The chain joins TRBV5-8 to TRBJ2-1; 16 bases fit TRBD2. The receptor comes from a human donor with chronic lymphocytic leukemia. Sample: PBMCs, taken at disease progression, from a patient treated with ibrutinib. CDR3 sequence: CASSLRGTSGRVEQFF. The DNA of the CDR3 is TGTGCCAGCAGCTTGAGGGGGACTAGCGGGAGGGTTGAGCAGTTCTTC.